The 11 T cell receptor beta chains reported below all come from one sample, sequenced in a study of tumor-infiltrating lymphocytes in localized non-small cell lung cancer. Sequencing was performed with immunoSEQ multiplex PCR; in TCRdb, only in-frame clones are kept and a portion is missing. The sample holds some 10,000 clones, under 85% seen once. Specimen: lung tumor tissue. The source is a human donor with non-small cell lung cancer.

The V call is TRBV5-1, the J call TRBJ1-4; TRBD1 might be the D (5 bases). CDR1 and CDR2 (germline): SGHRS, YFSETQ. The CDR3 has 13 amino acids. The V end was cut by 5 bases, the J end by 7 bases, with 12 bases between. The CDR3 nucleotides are TGCGCCAGCAGGGGGGGGGTGACTGAAAAACTGTTTTTT. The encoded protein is CASRGGVTEKLFF.

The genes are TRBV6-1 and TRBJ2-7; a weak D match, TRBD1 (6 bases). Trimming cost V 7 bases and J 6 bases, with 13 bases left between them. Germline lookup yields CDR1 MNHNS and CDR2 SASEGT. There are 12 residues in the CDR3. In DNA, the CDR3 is TGTGCCAGCACCTCGGACAGAAGCGAGCAGTACTTC. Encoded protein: CASTSDRSEQYF.

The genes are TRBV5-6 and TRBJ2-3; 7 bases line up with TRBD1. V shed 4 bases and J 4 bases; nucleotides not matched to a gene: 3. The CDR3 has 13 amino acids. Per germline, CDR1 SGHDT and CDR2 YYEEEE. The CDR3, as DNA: TGTGCCAGCAGCAAGGGACAGCCAGATACGCAGTATTTT. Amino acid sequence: CASSKGQPDTQYF.

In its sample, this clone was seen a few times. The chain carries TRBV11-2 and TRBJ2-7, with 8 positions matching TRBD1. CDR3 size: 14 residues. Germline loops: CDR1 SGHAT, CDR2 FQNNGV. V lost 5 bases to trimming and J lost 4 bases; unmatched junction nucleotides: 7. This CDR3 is CASSPQGAKYEQYF. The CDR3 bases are TGTGCCAGCAGCCCCCAGGGGGCTAAATACGAGCAGTACTTC.

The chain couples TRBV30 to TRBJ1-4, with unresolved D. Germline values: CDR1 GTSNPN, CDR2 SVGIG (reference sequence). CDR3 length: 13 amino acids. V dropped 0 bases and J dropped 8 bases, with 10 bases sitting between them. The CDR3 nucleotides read TGTGCCTGGAGTGTTGAGAGATTCGAAAAACTGTTTTTT. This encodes CAWSVERFEKLFF.

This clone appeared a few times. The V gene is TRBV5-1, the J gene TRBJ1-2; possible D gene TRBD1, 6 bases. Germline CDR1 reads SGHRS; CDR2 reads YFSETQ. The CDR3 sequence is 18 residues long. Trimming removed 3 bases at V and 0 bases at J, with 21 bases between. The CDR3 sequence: CASSSTGASGETNYGYTF. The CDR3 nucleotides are TGCGCCAGCAGCTCAACGGGGGCCTCGGGGGAGACTAACTATGGCTACACCTTC. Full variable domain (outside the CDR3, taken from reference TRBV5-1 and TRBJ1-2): KAGVTQTPRYLIKTRGQQVTLSCSPISGHRSVSWYQQTPGQGLQFLFEYFSETQRNKGNFPGRFSGRQFSNSRSEMNVSTLELGDSALYLCASSSTGASGETNYGYTFGSGTRLTVV.

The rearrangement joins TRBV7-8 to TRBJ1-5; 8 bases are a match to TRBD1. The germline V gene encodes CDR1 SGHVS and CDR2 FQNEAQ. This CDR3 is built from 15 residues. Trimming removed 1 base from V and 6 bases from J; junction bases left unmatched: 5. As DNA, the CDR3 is TGTGCCAGCAGCTTAGGGACAGGGCCGGGTCAGCCCCAGCATTTT. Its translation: CASSLGTGPGQPQHF.

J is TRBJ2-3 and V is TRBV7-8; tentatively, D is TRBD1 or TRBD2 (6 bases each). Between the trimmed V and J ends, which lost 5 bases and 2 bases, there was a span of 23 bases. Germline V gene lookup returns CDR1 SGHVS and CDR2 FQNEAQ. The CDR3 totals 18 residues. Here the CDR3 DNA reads TGTGCCAGCAGCCTCCCCCGCCGGGGGCCTAGTTCCACAGATACGCAGTATTTT. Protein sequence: CASSLPRRGPSSTDTQYF.

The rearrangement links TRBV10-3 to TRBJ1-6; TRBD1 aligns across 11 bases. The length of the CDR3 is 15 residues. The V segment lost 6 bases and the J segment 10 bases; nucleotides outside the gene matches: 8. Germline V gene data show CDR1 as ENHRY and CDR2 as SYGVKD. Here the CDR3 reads CAISRGQGADSPLHF. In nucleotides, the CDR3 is TGTGCCATCAGCCGCGGACAGGGGGCAGACTCACCCCTCCACTTT.

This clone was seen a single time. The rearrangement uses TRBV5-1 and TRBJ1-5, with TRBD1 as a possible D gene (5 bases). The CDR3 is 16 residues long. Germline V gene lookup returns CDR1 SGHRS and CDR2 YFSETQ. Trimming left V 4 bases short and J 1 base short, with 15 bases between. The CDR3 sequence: CASSPGTSSSNQPQHF. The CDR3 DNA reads TGCGCCAGCAGCCCCGGGACGTCGAGCAGCAATCAGCCCCAGCATTTT.

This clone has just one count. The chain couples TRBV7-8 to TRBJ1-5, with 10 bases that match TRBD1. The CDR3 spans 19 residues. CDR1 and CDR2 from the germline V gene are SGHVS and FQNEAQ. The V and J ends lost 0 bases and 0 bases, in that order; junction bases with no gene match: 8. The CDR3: CASSLASGQGVGSNQPQHF. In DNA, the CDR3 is TGTGCCAGCAGCTTAGCATCCGGACAGGGGGTTGGTAGCAATCAGCCCCAGCATTTT.